This T cell receptor beta chain was found in a study of CD8+ T cells in alopecia areata. Following RNA extraction, reverse transcription yielded cDNA that acted as the sequencing template. Assay used: immunoSEQ multiplex PCR; TCRdb lists only in-frame clones, some missing. The sample records some 200,000 clones, approximately 59% being singletons. Germline loops: CDR1 LNHDA, CDR2 SQIVND (reference sequence). The junction had 9 bases not matched to a gene; V was cut back by 6 bases and J by 2 bases. This CDR3 has 15 residues. This clone was observed a few times. Its antigen remains unknown. Study outcomes and limitations: Mice showed TCR sharing more clearly than patients did, possibly owing to HLA.

This rearrangement joins TRBV19 to TRBJ2-7; 8 nucleotides align to TRBD1. Sequenced material: CD4+ T cells sorted from blood, taken at week 0. The clonotype originates from a human donor with alopecia areata. Written as DNA, the CDR3 is TGTGCCAGTAGAGCAGACAGGGGAGAAGCCTACGAGCAGTACTTC. Residues: CASRADRGEAYEQYF.